This TCR beta chain was obtained from a study of shared clonotypes between healthy human individuals (dated by TCRdb to 2018 to 2020). Background on the whole study: The cohort comprised two women and three men aged 18 to 49 years. Between about 0.9 and 10 billion PBMCs per donor were obtained by leukapheresis. The study deeply sequenced blood TCR repertoires of about five healthy adults to estimate repertoire size and the extent of clonotype sharing between individuals. For each donor, CD4 naive and CD4 memory were each run on three plates, CD8 naive on two plates, and CD8 memory on one plate. To increase sequencing depth and limit assay-specific biases, different laboratories used diverse techniques to prepare libraries and sequence TCR repertoires.

Spanning cysteine to phenylalanine, the CDR3 consists of 17 amino acids. Only the CDR3 portion is preserved as DNA: 51 bases, with reading frame beginning at the first base. V is pruned by 4 bases and J by 7 bases, leaving 12 bases of the junction without a gene match. CDR1 SGHTA and CDR2 FQGTGA are derived from the germline V gene. The donors were healthy, HIV-negative adults with no recently reported acute infections or vaccinations. Every donor was a Caucasian adult residing in Nashville, Tennessee, USA. Magnetic negative selection was used to enrich CD4+ T cells, after which naive cells were positively selected on CD45RA and the negative fraction became the memory subset. Blood was obtained by leukapheresis, after which PBMCs were separated by Ficoll-Histopaque density gradient centrifugation and cryopreserved in liquid nitrogen vapor phase. Purity and quantity of every magnetically sorted T cell population were checked by analytical flow cytometry. Each sorted fraction had its genomic DNA isolated and then quantified by UV absorbance on a Nanodrop 2000c.

Turning to this clone: No antigen is known for it. Base-call qualities are not available, and no considerably larger clone is one nucleotide away.

What the authors observed across the whole study: Compared with non-shared clonotypes, clonotypes shared by all four sorted-subset donors had higher generation probabilities. Naive subsets generally had larger estimated clonotype richness than memory subsets. Pairwise subsampling indicated that sequencing depth was expected to affect the degree of clonotype sharing among donors. About 5% of naive CD4, 3.5% of naive CD8, roughly 2.4% of memory CD4, and over 0.35% of memory CD8 clonotypes were shared across a few donors. Rarefaction of sorted-subset datasets indicated incomplete sequencing despite the large sequencing depth. Only blood was sampled, and tissue TCR repertoires likely differ from those in blood. Because the study included only a small number of donors, the genetic and exposure-history diversity represented was limited.

TCR CDR3 regions were amplified from genomic DNA by multiplex PCR using the deep immunoSEQ assay. Extracted genomic DNA from each cell subset was distributed evenly across all wells of several immunoSEQ 96-well plates, and each plate was treated as a replicate. For sorted subsets, each replicate PCR was loaded with approximately 0.2 ug genomic DNA, equivalent to 32,000 or so T cell genomes. The purified libraries were quantified using a Qubit 3.0 fluorometer, sized with a Bioanalyzer 2100, and then quantified again using the KAPA Library Quantification kit. Every immunoSEQ 96-well plate was sequenced on a separate single-read 150-cycle Illumina NextSeq 550 flow cell. The paper's processing steps were these. Because only junctional sequences without quality scores were contained in the immunoSEQ output, filtering matching that applied to full-length reads could not be performed. To assign V/J genes and CDR3, sequences were annotated using PyIR, a Python wrapper for IgBLAST v1.9, with IMGT germline references. Any read was removed if the V/J assignment was weak (E-value above 1e-6), the CDR3 was missing, or the read contained stop codons, out-of-frame junctions, or ambiguous translated residues. V3J clonotypes were defined by identical inferred V gene, J gene, and CDR3 amino acid sequence. Percentage overlap between repertoires was computed as shared unique clonotypes divided by the size of the smaller repertoire. Repertoire richness was assessed with RTK rarefaction, the Chao1 estimator, and Recon v2.1 estimates of unobserved clonotypes. OLGA was used to compute generation probabilities for all TCRbeta clonotypes that the gDNA method yielded from a few donors. In its TCRdb copy, this immuneACCESS table keeps in-frame sequences only and misses some clones. Where compared with another copy, unresolved V genes explain less than half of these, and the others have no known cause. Clonal size and the V and J genes are those of that table, whereas D and trimming came from the DNA. The sample table holds some 1,400,000 clones, of which around 97% were seen once. The leading ten clones occupy roughly 1.2% of the sample.

The V and J segments used are TRBV7-3 and TRBJ2-1; 11 central bases correspond to TRBD2. Material for sequencing was naive CD4+ T cells sorted from blood. Read against the paper, the sample's cell subset or site label means: CD45RA+ positively selected. The origin of this receptor is a man aged 30 to 39 in good health. The bases read TGTGCCAGCAGCTCGCAACGAACTAGCGGGAGTAATAATGAGCAGTTCTTC. Translated, this is CASSSQRTSGSNNEQFF.